Listed here are 12 T cell receptor beta chains from one sample, sequenced in a study of Ad26.COV2.S vaccination and SARS-CoV-2 variants. This table comes from immunoSEQ multiplex PCR, and its TCRdb copy is limited to in-frame clones, with some not included. This table holds around 300,000 clones, 88% found once. The treatment denotes: around 19 received Ad26.COV2.S at low or high dose, single or two shots; 5 received placebo; per-sample allocation not given. Sampling occurred on day 63 after the first vaccine or placebo injection. The sequenced sample was peripheral blood, obtained in a trial of Ad26.COV2.S vaccine versus placebo. The receptors were gathered from a person aged 18-65 years who received the Ad26.COV2.S COVID-19 vaccine or a placebo.

For this clone: The sample holds other DNA sequences that translate to the same CDR3. The rearrangement joins TRBV9 to TRBJ2-7, with a possible D match to TRBD2 (6 bases). V lost 0 bases to trimming and J lost 4 bases, with 11 bases between them. This CDR3 has 14 residues. Germline values: CDR1 SGDLS, CDR2 YYNGEE. This CDR3 is CASSVDGGAYEQYF. The CDR3 DNA reads as TGTGCCAGCAGCGTAGATGGAGGGGCGTACGAGCAGTACTTC.

This clone appeared a single time. This rearrangement joins TRBV6-4 to TRBJ2-2; 7 bases are a match to TRBD1. The germline gives CDR1 MRHNA, CDR2 SNTAGT. V lost 4 bases and J lost 7; bases outside the gene matches: 6. The CDR3 consists of 14 residues. The CDR3 DNA sequence: TGTGCCAGCAGTGGACAGGGAATGAACGGGGAGCTGTTTTTT. Translating it yields CASSGQGMNGELFF.

This clone was counted a single time. The gene calls are TRBV7-2 and TRBJ2-3; D possibly corresponds to TRBD2 (6 bases). Between the trimmed V and J ends, which lost 4 bases and 2 bases, there was a span of 7 bases. This CDR3 region has 13 residues. CDR1 is SGHTA and CDR2 is FQGNSA in the germline V gene. CDR3 sequence (DNA): TGTGCCAGCAGCTGGGGGGTCACAGATACGCAGTATTTT. It translates to CASSWGVTDTQYF.

The chain joins TRBV27 to TRBJ2-1; D may be TRBD2 (5 bases). The CDR3 is made up of 14 amino acids. The germline V and J ends were trimmed by 6 bases and 7 bases, with 16 bases remaining between them. In germline, CDR1 is MNHEY, CDR2 SMNVEV (reference sequence). The CDR3 nucleotides read TGTGCCAGCAGAAATTCCGGACTTCAAAATGAGCAGTTCTTC. Translated, it gives CASRNSGLQNEQFF.

The rearrangement uses TRBV10-3 and TRBJ2-1, with D possibly matching TRBD1 (6 bases). Trimming took off 7 bases at V and 7 bases at J, with 17 bases between the two ends. CDR1 ENHRY and CDR2 SYGVKD come from the germline V gene. This CDR3 is 14 amino acids long. The CDR3 nucleotides are TGTGCCATCATGAAACAGGGAAATATGAATGAGCAGTTCTTC. Its translation: CAIMKQGNMNEQFF.

The chain joins TRBV19 to TRBJ2-2; 7 bases match TRBD2. The CDR3 runs 14 residues. Germline CDR1 is LNHDA and CDR2 is SQIVND (reference sequence). Trimming took 9 bases from V and 7 from J; bases not matched to a gene: 11. The CDR3 loop reads CASQAGLRVGELFF. The CDR3 DNA follows: TGTGCCAGCCAAGCGGGGCTTAGGGTCGGGGAGCTGTTTTTT.

The J gene is TRBJ1-2, the V gene TRBV5-1; 7 bases match TRBD1. V trimming: 4 bases; J trimming: 8 bases; junction bases outside the gene matches: 8. CDR1 is SGHRS, CDR2 YFSETQ, per germline. The CDR3 consists of 13 residues. This CDR3 reads CASSEGAQPGYTF. CDR3 nucleotide sequence: TGCGCCAGCAGCGAGGGGGCTCAGCCCGGCTACACCTTC.

The chain recombines TRBV9 with TRBJ1-2; perhaps TRBD1 as D (6 bases). Germline V gives CDR1 SGDLS, CDR2 YYNGEE. This CDR3 contains 14 residues. Trimming took off 0 bases at V and 1 base at J, with 7 bases between the two ends. In DNA, the CDR3 is TGTGCCAGCAGCGTAGGGACAGATAACTATGGCTACACCTTC. Translated: CASSVGTDNYGYTF.

V is TRBV6-5 and J is TRBJ2-2; tentatively, D is TRBD1 (5 bases). The CDR3 is 13 amino acids. Germline CDR1 and CDR2: MNHEY and SVGAGI. Trimming left V 5 bases short and J 1 base short, with 5 bases between. The CDR3 spells CASSTGNTGELFF. For the CDR3, the DNA is TGTGCCAGCAGTACAGGGAACACCGGGGAGCTGTTTTTT.

The chain uses TRBV3-1 (or the pseudogene TRBV3-2) and TRBJ2-7; no definite D call. Per germline, CDR1 LGHDT and CDR2 YNNKEL (reference sequence). V was shortened by 0 bases and J by 6 bases, with 6 bases between the two germline ends. The CDR3 contains 12 residues. CDR3 sequence reads: CASSQDPGEQYF. Written as DNA, the CDR3 is TGTGCCAGCAGCCAAGACCCGGGCGAGCAGTACTTC.

CDR3 sequence (DNA): TGTGCCAGCAGTTTGTCCAGGGGAACCGGGGAGCTGTTTTTT. Amino acids: CASSLSRGTGELFF. This rearrangement joins TRBV27 to TRBJ2-2, with a weak D call TRBD1 (6 bases). Germline V gene data show CDR1 as MNHEY and CDR2 as SMNVEV (reference sequence). Trimming took 3 bases from V and 5 from J, leaving 10 bases between them. The CDR3 spans 14 residues.

The rearrangement links TRBV3-1 (or the pseudogene TRBV3-2) to TRBJ1-1; no definite D call. The CDR3 spans 14 residues. With 2 bases removed from V and 4 bases from J, the gap between germline ends came to 11 bases. Germline CDR1 reads LGHDT; CDR2 reads YNNKEL (reference sequence). CDR3 amino acids: CASSQMNRATEAFF. CDR3 DNA: TGTGCCAGCAGCCAAATGAACCGTGCCACTGAAGCTTTCTTT.